A single sample gave rise to the 25 T cell receptor beta chains below, sequenced in a study of memory CD8 T cells in hepatitis C reinfection. Clones were sequenced by immunoSEQ multiplex PCR, and TCRdb holds only the in-frame ones, with some missing. Of 46,000 or so clones in the sample, roughly 89% were seen once. Time point described: late/post reinfection, 12 to 24 weeks after detection. The sorted cells went straight to TCR sequencing with no prior in vitro expansion. Sequencing was carried out using naive CD8+ T cells sorted from blood. These receptors were collected from a man aged 18 to 30 with hepatitis C virus infection.

V gene TRBV7-9 combines with J gene TRBJ2-3, with D perhaps matching TRBD1 (5 bases). CDR1 and CDR2 (germline): SEHNR, FQNEAQ (reference sequence). Deletions cut 5 bases from V and 3 bases from J, with 15 bases between. The CDR3 loop spans 15 amino acids. This CDR3 is CASSTTETHTDTQYF. As DNA, the CDR3 is TGTGCCAGCAGCACGACAGAGACTCATACAGATACGCAGTATTTT.

V usage is TRBV11-3 and J usage is TRBJ2-1; 10 bases match TRBD2. The germline CDR1 and CDR2 sequences are SGHNT and YENEEA. The CDR3 is 16 residues long. The ends lost 5 bases at V and 0 bases at J; junction bases unmatched: 4. The CDR3, as DNA: TGTGCCAGCAGCGGGCTAGCGGGGGACTCCTACAATGAGCAGTTCTTC. Translation: CASSGLAGDSYNEQFF.

The CDR3 DNA is TGTGCCAGCAGGTACCTCGGGACTGACTACGAGCAGTACTTC. It encodes CASRYLGTDYEQYF. The chain uses TRBV6-5 and TRBJ2-5; a weak D match, TRBD2 (6 bases). The assigned J gene may be wrong: the sequence end matches TRBJ2-7 better. There are 14 residues in the CDR3. Germline CDR1 MNHEY, CDR2 SVGAGI.

The gene calls are TRBV27 and TRBJ1-1, with a weak D call TRBD1 (5 bases). The CDR3 runs to 15 residues. Trimming shortened V by 5 bases and J by 3 bases, and 16 bases separated the two germline ends. The germline V gene encodes CDR1 MNHEY and CDR2 SMNVEV (reference sequence). This chain's CDR3 is CASSPLGEADTEAFF. The CDR3 DNA follows: TGTGCCAGCAGTCCCCTGGGGGAGGCGGACACTGAAGCTTTCTTT.

This rearrangement joins TRBV27 to TRBJ2-2; no clear D. The CDR3 length is 16 residues. Germline CDR1 is MNHEY and CDR2 is SMNVEV (reference sequence). With 2 bases removed from V and 0 bases from J, the gap between germline ends came to 10 bases. The CDR3 DNA sequence: TGTGCCAGCAGTTTAATGTCTATACCGAACACCGGGGAGCTGTTTTTT. The encoded protein is CASSLMSIPNTGELFF.

Only a few counts were recorded for this clone. The chain couples TRBV5-5 to TRBJ1-1, with D possibly matching TRBD1 (5 bases). Per germline, CDR1 SGHKS and CDR2 YYEKEE (reference sequence). Trimming left V 0 bases short and J 7 bases short, with 13 bases between. CDR3 length: 14 amino acids. The CDR3, as DNA: TGTGCCAGCAGCTTGGCGAAGGGGAGGAATGAAGCTTTCTTT. It is translated as CASSLAKGRNEAFF.

This clone has a single count. The V gene is TRBV15, the J gene TRBJ2-7; D unresolved. Per germline, CDR1 LNHNV and CDR2 YYDKDF (reference sequence). Trimming removed 5 bases from V and 6 bases from J, with 14 bases in between. CDR3 size: 13 residues. CDR3 coding DNA: TGTGCCACCAGCGACCGACTCGCTCCCGAGCAGTACGTC. The encoded protein is CATSDRLAPEQYV.

The V call is TRBV27, the J call TRBJ1-2; maybe TRBD1 (5 bases). CDR1 is MNHEY, CDR2 SMNVEV, per germline (reference sequence). V was pared by 6 bases and J by 3 bases, with 17 bases between. This CDR3 region has 15 residues. This CDR3 is CASSLKVAGDYGYTF. CDR3 sequence (DNA): TGTGCCAGCAGCCTCAAGGTAGCGGGGGACTATGGCTACACCTTC.

The CDR3 loop reads CASSQGQVLEAFF. The DNA for the CDR3 is TGTGCCAGCAGCCAAGGACAGGTCCTTGAAGCTTTCTTT. The rearrangement uses TRBV14 and TRBJ1-1, with D possibly matching TRBD1 (6 bases). CDR3 length: 13 residues. Germline V gene sequence: CDR1 SGHDN, CDR2 FVKESK. Trimming stripped 1 base from V and 7 bases from J, with 10 bases between. The variable domain in full, with the rest retrieved from reference TRBV14 and TRBJ1-1, is EAGVTQFPSHSVIEKGQTVTLRCDPISGHDNLYWYRRVMGKEIKFLLHFVKESKQDESGMPNNRFLAERTGGTYSTLKVQPAELEDSGVYFCASSQGQVLEAFFGQGTRLTVV.

The rearrangement uses TRBV28 and TRBJ2-7, with TRBD2 matching 12 bases. The CDR3 has 15 residues. The J segment lost 5 bases and the V segment lost 5 bases, leaving 7 bases of the junction unmatched. Germline V CDR1 and CDR2: MDHEN, SYDVKM. In DNA form, the CDR3 reads TGTGCCAGCAGTCTGTCGACTAGCGGGAGACACGAGCAGTACTTC. This gives the protein CASSLSTSGRHEQYF.

The chain is built from TRBV18 and TRBJ1-1; possibly TRBD1 for D (5 bases). The germline gives CDR1 KGHSH, CDR2 LQKENI. The CDR3 consists of 13 residues. V was trimmed by 2 bases and J by 5 bases, leaving 9 bases between them. The CDR3 protein is CASSPGAGTEAFF. CDR3 coding DNA: TGTGCCAGCTCACCAGGGGCGGGAACTGAAGCTTTCTTT.

The chain couples TRBV6-1 to TRBJ2-5; D gene ambiguous. CDR3 size: 13 residues. Germline CDR1 MNHNS, CDR2 SASEGT. Trimming took 6 bases from V and 2 from J, leaving 10 bases between them. CDR3 region: CASRAESQETQYF. The CDR3 nucleotides read TGTGCCAGCAGGGCAGAAAGTCAAGAGACCCAGTACTTC.

The chain recombines TRBV13 with TRBJ2-6; 10 bases map to TRBD1. CDR3 length equals 18 residues. The trim removed 5 bases at V and 0 bases at J, leaving 7 bases unmatched. In germline, CDR1 is PRHDT, CDR2 FYEKMQ (reference sequence). Written as DNA, the CDR3 is TGTGCCAGCAGCGATACCGGGACAGGGGACTCTGGGGCCAACGTCCTGACTTTC. As protein: CASSDTGTGDSGANVLTF.

The J gene is TRBJ1-2, the V gene TRBV18; TRBD1 agrees at 10 bases. Germline values: CDR1 KGHSH, CDR2 LQKENI. The V gene end was trimmed by 3 bases and the J gene end by 5 bases; junction bases not matched to a gene: 9. This CDR3 is built from 16 residues. The CDR3: CASSPGTGAPLYGYTF. The DNA of the CDR3 is TGTGCCAGCTCACCGGGGACAGGGGCCCCTCTATATGGCTACACCTTC.

This clone was counted between two and nine times. The chain couples TRBV6-5 to TRBJ1-6; TRBD1 might be the D (5 bases). The CDR3 sequence is 15 residues long. Trimming pared 2 bases from V and 10 bases from J, leaving 15 bases between. The V gene's germline CDR1 is MNHEY and CDR2 SVGAGI. The chain's CDR3 is CASSYGGGGESPLHF. In nucleotides, the CDR3 is TGTGCCAGCAGTTACGGGGGAGGAGGGGAATCACCCCTCCACTTT.

V usage is TRBV5-1 and J usage is TRBJ2-1; 12 bases fit TRBD2. The length of the CDR3 is 14 residues. V shed 5 bases and J 7 bases; nucleotides not matched to a gene: 4. Germline V gene sequence: CDR1 SGHRS, CDR2 YFSETQ. CDR3 region: CASRLAGGRNEQFF. In nucleotides, the CDR3 is TGCGCCAGCAGGCTAGCGGGGGGGAGAAATGAGCAGTTCTTC.

The chain employs TRBV19 and TRBJ1-5; a weak D match, TRBD1 (6 bases). The germline CDR1 and CDR2 sequences are LNHDA and SQIVND (reference sequence). With 5 bases removed from V and 2 bases from J, the gap between germline ends came to 10 bases. CDR3 length: 14 amino acids. The CDR3 region has the DNA TGTGCCAGTAGTCCCAGACAGGGCAATCAGCCCCAGCATTTT. The encoded protein is CASSPRQGNQPQHF.

The J gene is TRBJ1-5, the V gene TRBV19; TRBD1 agrees at 7 bases. J was trimmed by 4 bases and V by 7 bases; bases with no gene match: 13. CDR1 LNHDA and CDR2 SQIVND come from the germline V gene (reference sequence). The CDR3 is 16 residues long. This chain's CDR3 is CASTWTGGALNQPQHF. CDR3 coding DNA: TGTGCCAGTACCTGGACAGGTGGAGCTCTTAATCAGCCCCAGCATTTT.

This chain connects TRBV6-1 to TRBJ2-1; perhaps TRBD2 as D (5 bases). This CDR3 spans 15 amino acids. The V end lost 8 bases, the J end lost 4 bases, and 18 bases lay between the germline ends. Germline V gives CDR1 MNHNS, CDR2 SASEGT. CDR3 nucleotides: TGTGCCAGCGGCCCTACTAGTCCGGGGTACAATGAGCAGTTCTTC. Its protein is CASGPTSPGYNEQFF.

The rearrangement links TRBV9 to TRBJ2-3; 16 bases are shared with TRBD2. Germline CDR1 and CDR2: SGDLS and YYNGEE. V was pared by 3 bases and J by 2 bases, with 3 bases of the junction left unmatched. The CDR3 loop spans 17 amino acids. CDR3 coding DNA: TGTGCCAGCAGCGAGGGACTAGCGGGGGGGCCCACAGATACGCAGTATTTT. Encoded protein: CASSEGLAGGPTDTQYF.

This rearrangement joins TRBV5-4 to TRBJ2-7, with 8 bases identical to TRBD2. CDR1 SGHNT and CDR2 YYREEE come from the germline V gene (reference sequence). Trimming took 5 bases from V and 3 from J; bases not matched to a gene: 19. The CDR3 sequence is 18 residues long. CDR3 amino acids: CASSFHRGGSGAVYEQYV. CDR3 sequence (DNA): TGTGCCAGCAGTTTTCACCGAGGGGGTAGCGGGGCGGTCTACGAGCAGTACGTC.

The chain employs TRBV9 and TRBJ2-3, with 16 bases fitting TRBD2. V was pared by 0 bases and J by 5 bases, with 6 bases of the junction left unmatched. The CDR3 spans 18 residues. CDR1 is SGDLS and CDR2 is YYNGEE in the germline V gene. For the CDR3, the DNA is TGTGCCAGCAGCGTAGGGGGACTAGCGGGGGGGCCCGGAGATACGCAGTATTTT. It codes for CASSVGGLAGGPGDTQYF.

The rearrangement links TRBV7-8 to TRBJ2-7; tentative D call: TRBD2 (6 bases). The V gene lost 0 bases and the J gene lost 6 bases, with 15 bases spanning the gap. The CDR3 sequence is 15 residues long. Germline assignment: CDR1 SGHVS and CDR2 FQNEAQ. CDR3 coding DNA: TGTGCCAGCAGCTTAGCGGGACTGTCGAACACCGAGCAGTACTTC. Protein product: CASSLAGLSNTEQYF.

This chain connects TRBV7-9 to TRBJ2-7; TRBD2 aligns across 11 bases. Germline V gives CDR1 SEHNR, CDR2 FQNEAQ (reference sequence). The length of the CDR3 is 16 residues. V shed 4 bases, J shed 3 bases, and the junction held 8 bases outside the gene matches. The CDR3 nucleotides are TGTGCCAGCAGCTCCATTACTAGCGGGAGAAGCTACGAGCAGTACTTC. It translates to CASSSITSGRSYEQYF.

In its sample, this clone was seen once. V and J are TRBV28 and TRBJ2-2, with a tentative D call TRBD1 (6 bases). V lost 5 bases, J lost 5 bases, and 15 bases lay in between. The CDR3 loop spans 15 amino acids. Germline CDR1 reads MDHEN; CDR2 reads SYDVKM. CDR3 in amino acids: CASSTPTGLTGELFF. In DNA form, the CDR3 reads TGTGCCAGCAGTACCCCTACAGGGTTGACCGGGGAGCTGTTTTTT. Drawing the rest from reference TRBV28 and TRBJ2-2, the complete variable domain is DVKVTQSSRYLVKRTGEKVFLECVQDMDHENMFWYRQDPGLGLRLIYFSYDVKMKEKGDIPEGYSVSREKKERFSLILESASTNQTSMYLCASSTPTGLTGELFFGEGSRLTVL.